The rows below give T cell receptor beta chains drawn from one sample of a study of OX40 agonist ivuxolimab in advanced cancers. Repertoires were generated with immunoSEQ multiplex PCR, while TCRdb's copy carries only in-frame clones and drops some. Among about 64,000 clones listed, roughly 90% were seen once. The sample here was CD4+ or CD8+ T cells sorted from blood, taken in a trial of the OX40 agonist ivuxolimab. These receptors were collected from an adult with an advanced solid tumor such as melanoma, head and neck, liver or kidney cancer. Both conserved end residues are part of each CDR3. The D gene is left open where the match is weak. Only some rows state a clone size, as once, few, many or a class for expanded clones.

j_call v_call clone_size d_call cdr3_nt cdr3_aa
TRBJ2-5 TRBV19 . TRBD1 TGTGCCAGTGCGATTAACAGGGGGCATAGTGAGACCCAGTACTTC CASAINRGHSETQYF
TRBJ2-1 TRBV4-1 . TRBD1 TGCGCCAGCAGCCAAGACAGGGGGAGTTACAATGAGCAGTTCTTC CASSQDRGSYNEQFF
TRBJ1-6 TRBV5-4 . TRBD1 TGTGCCAGCAGCTCGCTGGGACAGGGCCGCAATTCACCCCTCCACTTT CASSSLGQGRNSPLHF
TRBJ2-7 TRBV2 . TRBD2 TGTGCCAGCAGTGAGCGACTAGCGGGAGGCGAGCAGTACTTC CASSERLAGGEQYF
TRBJ2-7 TRBV6-1 . TRBD1 TGTGCCAGCAGGAGCGCAGGGGGCGAAACGTACGAGCAGTACTTC CASRSAGGETYEQYF
TRBJ2-1 TRBV7-3 . TRBD2 TGTGCCAGCAGCTTAGCGGGAGGGAACAATGAGCAGTTCTTC CASSLAGGNNEQFF
TRBJ2-7 TRBV29-1 . . TGCAGCGTTGGTGGCGAGGGCCTTTACGAGCAGTACTTC CSVGGEGLYEQYF
TRBJ2-7 TRBV30 . TRBD2 TGTGCCTGGAGCGGAGCACTAGCGGACGAGCAGTACTTC CAWSGALADEQYF
TRBJ1-2 TRBV6-1 . TRBD1 TGTGCCAGCAGCGAAAGGGACAGGGACTATGGCTACACCTTC CASSERDRDYGYTF
TRBJ1-1 TRBV5-1 . . TGCGCCAGCAGCTTGTCTTGGGTCACTGAAGCTTTCTTT CASSLSWVTEAFF
TRBJ2-7 TRBV2 . . TGTGCCGAGGGCAGTCCGTCAGTTTACGAGCAGTACTTC CAEGSPSVYEQYF
TRBJ2-6 TRBV5-1 . TRBD1 TGCGCCAGCAGCTCGACAGGGAGAGGGGCCAACGTCCTGACTTTC CASSSTGRGANVLTF
TRBJ1-5 TRBV28 . . TGTGCCAGCACCACCGGGCGAAAGCCCCAGCATTTT CASTTGRKPQHF
TRBJ1-1 TRBV4-1 . . TGCGCCAGCAGTCGCCCGACAGGGAACACTGAAGCTTTCTTT CASSRPTGNTEAFF
TRBJ2-1 TRBV7-9 once TRBD2 TGTGCCAGCAGCTGGATCGGGACTAGCGGGATGAATGAGCAGTTCTTC CASSWIGTSGMNEQFF
TRBJ2-1 TRBV30 . TRBD2 TGTGCCTGGGCCCTAGCGGGAGACTGGTTCTTC CAWALAGDWFF
TRBJ1-3 TRBV30 . . TGTGCCTGGGGTACAGCACCTTACTCTGGAAACACCATATATTTT CAWGTAPYSGNTIYF
TRBJ2-7 TRBV27 . TRBD1 TGTGCCAGCAGTTTCCTTGACAGGGGACCCTACGAGCAGTACTTC CASSFLDRGPYEQYF
TRBJ1-2 TRBV6-5 . . TGTGCCAGCAGTCGTAACAGATATGGCTACACCTTC CASSRNRYGYTF
TRBJ2-5 TRBV18 . . TGTGCCAGCTCACCAAACTTTAAAGAGACCCAGTACTTC CASSPNFKETQYF
TRBJ2-1 TRBV5-4 . TRBD1 TGTGCCAGCAGCTTGGCCGGGACAGGGTCCAATGAGCAGTTCTTC CASSLAGTGSNEQFF
TRBJ2-1 TRBV7-3 . TRBD2 TGTGCCAGCAGCCCAAAGGAGCGGGAGGGCCGTAATGAGCAGTTCTTC CASSPKEREGRNEQFF
TRBJ2-7 TRBV6-5 . TRBD2 TGTGCCAGGTTCGGACTAGCGGGACCCTGGAAGCAGTACTTC CARFGLAGPWKQYF
TRBJ2-6 TRBV28 . . TGTGCCAGCAGCACAGACAGGCGTGCGCCTGGGGCCAACGTCCTGACTTTC CASSTDRRAPGANVLTF
TRBJ2-5 TRBV28 few . TGTGCCAGCAGCCGGACCCTCGGCAGAGGGCAGTACTTC CASSRTLGRGQYF
TRBJ1-3 TRBV7-9 . . TGTGCCAGCAGCTGGGGAACAGGCTCTGGAAACACCATATATTTT CASSWGTGSGNTIYF
TRBJ1-3 TRBV5-6 . . TGTGCCAGCAGCTTGGTTCAGGGCTCTGGAAACACCATATATTTT CASSLVQGSGNTIYF
TRBJ1-1 TRBV14 . . TGTGCCAGCGGACTAGCATTGAACACTGAAGCTTTCTTT CASGLALNTEAFF
TRBJ2-2 TRBV5-1 . TRBD2 TGCGCCAGCAGCTTTCGGGGGACTAGGGTCGGGGAGCTGTTTTTT CASSFRGTRVGELFF
TRBJ1-1 TRBV6-5 . . TGTGCCAGCAGTTACTCGAATGGCGCTTTCTTT CASSYSNGAFF
TRBJ1-1 TRBV27 . TRBD1 TGTGCCAGCAGTTTGGCAGGGGGTGTCACTGAAGCTTTCTTT CASSLAGGVTEAFF
TRBJ2-1 TRBV5-4 . . TGTGCCAGCATGCGGGCCAGCTCCTACAATGAGCAGTTCTTC CASMRASSYNEQFF
TRBJ2-6 TRBV19 . TRBD1 TGTGCCAGTCGCGGGACAGGTCCTTCTGGGGCCAACGTCCTGACTTTC CASRGTGPSGANVLTF
TRBJ2-7 TRBV5-4 . . TGTGCCAGCAGCCCGGGTGGCAGCTACTACGAGCAGTACTTC CASSPGGSYYEQYF
TRBJ1-6 TRBV7-3 . . TGTGCCAGCAGCTTAAACGGGGGGGATAATTCACCCCTCCACTTT CASSLNGGDNSPLHF
TRBJ2-7 TRBV6-5 . . TGTGCCAGCAGGCTCGGACAGACTAGCTACGAGCAGTACTTC CASRLGQTSYEQYF
TRBJ1-5 TRBV4-1 few TRBD1 TGCGCCAGCAGCCGAACCGGGACAGGGCCTCAGCCCCAGCATTTT CASSRTGTGPQPQHF
TRBJ2-1 TRBV6-5 . . TGTGCCAGCAGCCTCGAGAGAGCCAATGAGCAGTTCTTC CASSLERANEQFF
TRBJ1-2 TRBV11-2 . . TGTGCCAGCAGCTTAATTCGAGGGGCAAATGGCTACACCTTC CASSLIRGANGYTF
TRBJ1-4 TRBV28 . . TGTGCCAGCAGTTTAGGGGGGGTTAATGAAAAACTGTTTTTT CASSLGGVNEKLFF
TRBJ2-1 TRBV6-6 . . TGTGCCAGCAGTTACTCGATAAGGAAGGGTGAGCAGTTCTTC CASSYSIRKGEQFF
TRBJ2-1 TRBV18 . . TGTGCCAGCTCGCAGGGGACTGCGCCCAATGAGCAGTTCTTC CASSQGTAPNEQFF
TRBJ2-5 TRBV19 . . TGTGCCAGTAGTATGGAAAAGGAGACCCAGTACTTC CASSMEKETQYF
TRBJ2-3 TRBV5-1 once . TGCGCCAGCAGCCCCCCCAATTCGGCTAGCACAGATACGCAGTATTTT CASSPPNSASTDTQYF
TRBJ2-7 TRBV7-9 . . TGTGCCAGCAGCTTAGTGCATTCCTACGAGCAGTACTTC CASSLVHSYEQYF
TRBJ1-2 TRBV30 once TRBD1 TGTGCCTGGAGTAGACAGGGGGAAGGCTATGGCTACACCTTC CAWSRQGEGYGYTF
TRBJ2-2 TRBV18 few . TGTGCCAGCTCACCAACCCAGGGAAGAACTACCGGGGAGCTGTTTTTT CASSPTQGRTTGELFF
TRBJ2-1 TRBV30 . TRBD2 TGTGCCTGGAGTTTCGGCGGGGGGCTGGAGCAGTTCTTC CAWSFGGGLEQFF